This entry lists 6 T cell receptor beta chains sequenced from one sample in a study of T cell repertoires in cytomegalovirus infection. In TCRdb, the reads were re-called with MiXCR into one record per CDR3 protein. The table shows just under 300,000 distinct CDR3 sequences, with 9.6% occurring only once. The source material was PBMCs. Receptors were obtained from a human donor in good health (CMV status not recorded). Some clones in this sample may be carry-over from other donors' samples.

Many counts were recorded for this clonotype. The chain joins TRBV19 to TRBJ2-5; possible D gene TRBD2, 5 bases. The germline V gene encodes CDR1 LNHDA and CDR2 SQIVND (reference sequence). The length of the CDR3 is 15 residues. V lost 8 bases, J lost 1 base, and 17 bases lay in between. CDR3 amino acids: CASSSAPAGQETQYF. The CDR3 DNA is TGTGCCAGTTCCAGCGCCCCGGCGGGCCAAGAGACCCAGTACTTC.

This clonotype was counted many times. The chain carries TRBV2 and TRBJ1-1, with 9 nucleotides matching TRBD1. The germline V gene encodes CDR1 SNHLY and CDR2 FYNNEI. The CDR3 contains 13 residues. V was clipped by 7 bases and J by 3 bases; unmatched bases: 3. CDR3 sequence (DNA): TGTGCCAGCAAACGGACAGGGGACACTGAAGCTTTCTTT. Encoded protein: CASKRTGDTEAFF.

This clonotype was detected only a few times. V is TRBV10-3 and J is TRBJ2-3; D is ambiguous. The germline CDR1 and CDR2 sequences are ENHRY and SYGVKD. This CDR3 spans 14 amino acids. Deletions cut 6 bases from V and 0 bases from J, with 10 bases between. Here the CDR3 DNA reads TGTGCCATCAGCCAAGACCCCAGCACAGATACGCAGTATTTT. This encodes CAISQDPSTDTQYF.

This clonotype occurred many times. DNA of the CDR3: TGCAGCGTTGACAGTGCTGGGGCCAACGTCCTGACTTTC. Its translation: CSVDSAGANVLTF. J is TRBJ2-6 and V is TRBV29-1; D not resolved. CDR3 length: 13 amino acids. The germline V gene encodes CDR1 SQVTM and CDR2 ANQGSEA. Deletions cut 3 bases from V and 2 bases from J, with 5 bases between. Filled out from reference TRBV29-1 and TRBJ2-6, the complete variable domain reads SAVISQKPSRDICQRGTSLTIQCQVDSQVTMMFWYRQQPGQSLTLIATANQGSEATYESGFVIDKFPISRPNLTFSTLTVSNMSPEDSSIYLCSVDSAGANVLTFGAGSRLTVL.

This clonotype was counted only a few times. This sequence joins TRBV7-9 and TRBJ1-1; D gene uncertain. The germline gives CDR1 SEHNR, CDR2 FQNEAQ (reference sequence). Trimming took 0 bases from V and 6 from J, leaving 8 bases between them. This CDR3 is 13 amino acids long. The CDR3 coding sequence is TGTGCCAGCAGCTTAGCGGGATCCCCTGAAGCTTTCTTT. This codes for CASSLAGSPEAFF.

This clonotype appeared a few times. DNA of the CDR3: TGCAGTGCTAGCCCCCCGGGGACAGGGTGGTACTTC. Its protein is CSASPPGTGWYF. The chain carries TRBV20-1 and TRBJ2-4; 9 bases map to TRBD1. J was trimmed by 15 bases and V by 3 bases; bases with no gene match: 9. The germline V gene encodes CDR1 DFQATT and CDR2 SNEGSKA (reference sequence). The CDR3 is made up of 12 amino acids.